The 17 T cell receptor beta chains below were found in one sample sequenced in a study of tumor-infiltrating lymphocytes in primary liver carcinoma. The authors made TCR beta cDNA from around 500 ng total RNA with a constant-region primer. Slightly modified ARM-PCR with three nested multiplex PCR rounds yielded TCR beta libraries. Use of TRBV1-TRBV30 forward primers with a C-beta reverse primer characterized the first two PCR rounds, which lasted roughly 11 cycles each. TCRdb independently ran MiXCR on the multiplex PCR reads; one entry per CDR3 protein. The sample shows about 320,000 distinct CDR3 sequences, 50% to 70% of them seen only once. RNA isolated from unsorted whole blood supplied the blood RNA, with germline DNA also extracted. The sample comprised peripheral blood. The origin of the receptors is a man aged 35-49 years with primary liver carcinoma and hepatitis B virus infection.

This clonotype was observed a few times. V is TRBV5-1 and J is TRBJ1-4; the D is unclear. CDR3 length equals 13 residues. The germline V gene encodes CDR1 SGHRS and CDR2 YFSETQ. V gave up 7 bases and J gave up 0 bases, with 7 bases separating them. The CDR3 bases are TGCGCCAGCGCTTATTCAACTAATGAAAAACTGTTTTTT. Amino acids: CASAYSTNEKLFF.

Points on this clonotype: Relative to the germline gene, one junction end is altered; a read error may explain this. The V and J genes are TRBV11-2 and TRBJ2-1, with 7 bases fitting TRBD2. The CDR3 spans 17 residues. CDR1 and CDR2 (germline): SGHAT, FQNNGV. The CDR3 sequence is CAGSLDIAGSSYNEQFF. CDR3 sequence (DNA): TGTGCCGGCAGCTTAGATATAGCGGGCAGTTCCTACAATGAGCAGTTCTTC.

A word on this clonotype: A read error may explain this, as a much larger clone is one base away. V is TRBV28 and J is TRBJ1-2; D uncertain. With 8 bases removed from V and 2 bases from J, the gap between germline ends came to 6 bases. The CDR3 extends over 11 amino acids. Germline V CDR1 and CDR2: MDHEN, SYDVKM. CDR3 DNA sequence: TGTGCCAGCTGTCTCAACTATGGCTACACCTTC. This sequence encodes CASCLNYGYTF.

This clonotype has a handful of counts. This sequence joins TRBV7-9 and TRBJ2-5; D unclear. CDR1 SEHNR and CDR2 FQNEAQ come from the germline V gene (reference sequence). Trimming removed 1 base at V and 5 bases at J, with 11 bases between. The CDR3 length is 14 residues. The DNA of the CDR3 is TGTGCCAGCAGCTTAGGGGAATATTCGGAGACCCAGTACTTC. It specifies CASSLGEYSETQYF.

As concerns this clonotype: A single base separates this from a much larger clone, so it may be a read error. This chain uses TRBV6-5 with TRBJ2-3; the match to TRBD2 covers 7 bases. Per germline, CDR1 MNHEY and CDR2 SVGAGI. The CDR3 consists of 14 residues. The CDR3 loop reads CASSLQLATDMQYF. The CDR3 DNA follows: TGTGCCAGCAGCCTCCAACTAGCGACAGATATGCAGTATTTT.

Regarding this clonotype: A much more abundant neighbour one base away suggests this may be a read error. The CDR3 nucleotides are TGTGCCAGCAGCCAGCTAGAGAACACAGATACGCAGTATTTT. Translated, it gives CASSQLENTDTQYF. V is TRBV4-2 and J is TRBJ2-3; D is undetermined. Germline-derived CDR1 and CDR2 are LGHNA and YNFKEQ. The V end was cut by 3 bases, the J end by 2 bases, with 9 bases between. This CDR3 is 14 amino acids long.

This clonotype was picked up many times. The rearrangement joins TRBV6-2 or TRBV6-3 to TRBJ2-1; no reliable D call. The CDR3 is 11 residues long. Germline values: CDR1 MNHEY, CDR2 SVGEGT. With 4 bases removed from V and 5 bases from J, the gap between germline ends came to 3 bases. CDR3 nucleotide sequence: TGTGCCAGCAGTTCCAACAATGAGCAGTTCTTC. This sequence encodes CASSSNNEQFF.

Remarks on this clonotype: This could be a read error, since a much larger clone is one nucleotide away. The CDR3 bases are TGTGCCTGCAGTGCGTCGACAGGGGGCGGAGGACAGCCCCAGCATTTT. Translated: CACSASTGGGGQPQHF. The chain recombines TRBV6-1 with TRBJ1-5, with 10 bases identical to TRBD1. Germline V gives CDR1 MNHNS, CDR2 SASEGT. The CDR3 is 16 amino acids.

The CDR3 coding sequence is TGTGTCACCCAGACCGGGGGATCGAACACCGGGGAGCTGTTTTTT. It codes for CVTQTGGSNTGELFF. V is TRBV6-5 and J is TRBJ2-2, with D perhaps matching TRBD2 (6 bases). The CDR3 extends over 15 amino acids. The V gene's germline CDR1 is MNHEY and CDR2 SVGAGI.

The CDR3 region is CALTEPGNTIYF. DNA of the CDR3: TGTGCCTTGACAGAGCCTGGAAACACCATATATTTT. The chain is built from TRBV30 and TRBJ1-3, with TRBD1 as a possible D gene (5 bases). CDR1 is GTSNPN and CDR2 is SVGIG in the germline V gene (reference sequence). The V gene lost 7 bases and the J gene lost 2 bases, with 9 bases spanning the gap. The CDR3 spans 12 residues. The variable domain in full, completed from reference TRBV30 and TRBJ1-3, reads SQTIHQWPATLVQPVGSPLSLECTVEGTSNPNLYWYRQAAGRGLQLLFYSVGIGQISSEVPQNLSASRPQDRQFILSSKKLLLSDSGFYLCALTEPGNTIYFGEGSWLTVV.

About this clonotype: This may come from a read error, since a much larger clone is one base off. The chain couples TRBV29-1 to TRBJ1-1; D is unresolved. With 3 bases removed from V and 10 bases from J, the gap between germline ends came to 12 bases. This CDR3 has 11 amino acids. Looked up from germline, CDR1 is SQVTM and CDR2 is ANQGSEA. The CDR3 region has the DNA TGCAGCGTTGACCCTATCCCCGGAGCTTTCTTT. Protein product: CSVDPIPGAFF.

Regarding this clonotype: Being one base from a much bigger clone, this may be a read error. This sequence joins TRBV29-1 and TRBJ2-7, with 10 bases that match TRBD2. This CDR3 has 15 amino acids. Germline CDR1 and CDR2: SQVTM and ANQGSEA. The CDR3 is CSVNLAGGLRNEQHF. The CDR3 nucleotides are TGCAGCGTTAACTTAGCGGGAGGCCTGAGAAACGAGCAGCACTTC.

This clonotype was seen at least ten times. J is TRBJ1-1 and V is TRBV6-1, with D maybe TRBD1 (5 bases). Germline lookup yields CDR1 MNHNS and CDR2 SASEGT. The CDR3 consists of 15 residues. V was pared by 10 bases and J by 2 bases, with 20 bases between. CDR3 sequence reads: CATISTALPNTEAFF. CDR3 DNA sequence: TGTGCCACCATATCGACAGCTCTTCCTAACACTGAAGCTTTCTTT.

Notes on this clonotype: This sequence may be a read error, since a much larger clone differs from it by one base. The chain carries TRBV6-1 and TRBJ1-5; D not resolved. V dropped 5 bases and J dropped 2 bases, with 13 bases sitting between them. CDR3 length: 15 residues. Looked up from germline, CDR1 is MNHNS and CDR2 is SASEGT. This CDR3 is CASSRTGERNQPQHF. CDR3 bases: TGTGCCAGCAGTCGGACGGGCGAGCGCAATCAGCCCCAGCATTTT.

This clonotype was found a few times. A read error is possible here, since a much larger clone lies one base away. The rearrangement uses TRBV4-3 and TRBJ2-7; 8 bases agree with TRBD1. Trimming removed 1 base from V and 2 bases from J; junction bases left unmatched: 4. The germline V gene encodes CDR1 LGHNA and CDR2 YSLEER. The CDR3 covers 15 residues. The CDR3 sequence: CASSQVTGVAYEQYF. CDR3 bases: TGCGCCAGCAGCCAAGTGACAGGGGTCGCCTACGAGCAGTACTTC.

Of note for this clonotype: This may stem from a read error, because a much larger clone lies one nucleotide away. The chain joins TRBV6-5 to TRBJ2-5; 7 bases match TRBD1. After removal of 4 bases from V and 1 base from J, the junction contained 12 bases not matched to a gene. CDR1 MNHEY and CDR2 SVGAGI come from the germline V gene. This CDR3 region has 17 residues. CDR3 protein: CASSLTRRGGPQETQYF. The CDR3, as DNA: TGTGCCAGCAGTTTAACTCGGAGAGGGGGCCCCCAAGAGACCCAGTACTTC.

Of note for this clonotype: A single base separates this from a much larger clone, so it may be a read error. The chain uses TRBV4-2 and TRBJ2-5; maybe TRBD2 (6 bases). The germline V gene has CDR1 LGHNA and CDR2 YNFKEQ. The CDR3 length is 14 residues. As DNA, the CDR3 is TGTGCCAGCAGCCAAGAGCGGGGCCAAGAGACCAAGTACTTC. Encoded protein: CASSQERGQETKYF.